The 11 T cell receptor beta chains below all came from one sample that was sequenced in a study of cytomegalovirus exposure and HLA in healthy donors (dated by TCRdb to 2015 to 2018). Libraries came from the immunoSEQ multiplex PCR assay. For the multiplex PCR, a mixture combining 60 forward primers for TCR Vbeta segments and 13 reverse primers for TCR Jbeta segments was used. The table was pulled from immuneACCESS by TCRdb, which kept in-frame rearrangements only. Such tables lose some clones; where checked, under half of the loss comes from unresolved V genes, and the rest has no known cause. This sample comprises about 100,000 clones, around 76% of them detected only once. Of the sample, 15% to 20% falls within the top ten clones. Material: PBMCs. Receptors were obtained from a woman in her sixties or seventies in good health and CMV-seropositive.

This clone was observed a handful of times. V usage is TRBV6-5 and J usage is TRBJ2-2; TRBD1 matches 9 bases. The CDR3 has 16 amino acids. CDR1 and CDR2 (germline): MNHEY, SVGAGI. V was clipped by 4 bases and J by 1 base; unmatched bases: 4. In DNA, the CDR3 is TGTGCCAGCAGTTCACCGGGACAGGGGAACACCGGGGAGCTGTTTTTT. It encodes CASSSPGQGNTGELFF.

The chain joins TRBV6-6 to TRBJ1-5; tentatively, D is TRBD1 (5 bases). The CDR3 spans 14 residues. Germline V lookup: CDR1 MNHNY, CDR2 SVGAGI (reference sequence). CDR3 nucleotides: TGTGCTTCAGGGCAGACATATAGCAATCAGCCCCAGCATTTT. Translating it yields CASGQTYSNQPQHF.

The J gene is TRBJ2-1, the V gene TRBV7-9, with 9 bases matching TRBD2. With V trimmed by 5 bases and J by 6 bases, 5 bases remained unmatched. Germline V gene data show CDR1 as SEHNR and CDR2 as FQNEAQ (reference sequence). CDR3 length: 14 amino acids. The CDR3 nucleotides read TGTGCCAGCAGCCGGACTAGCGCGAGCAATGAGCAGTTCTTC. It specifies CASSRTSASNEQFF. Full variable domain (rest looked up from reference TRBV7-9 and TRBJ2-1): DTGVSQNPRHKITKRGQNVTFRCDPISEHNRLYWYRQTLGQGPEFLTYFQNEAQLEKSRLLSDRFSAERPKGSFSTLEIQRTEQGDSAMYLCASSRTSASNEQFFGPGTRLTVL.

In this sample, this clone turned up once. The V call is TRBV7-3, the J call TRBJ2-7; maybe TRBD1 (6 bases). Germline V gene data show CDR1 as SGHTA and CDR2 as FQGTGA. The V and J ends lost 1 base and 1 base respectively, with 20 bases between them. The CDR3 is 18 amino acids. For the CDR3, the DNA is TGTGCCAGCAGCTTAAACGCAGGGGACGCACCGAAATCCTACGAGCAGTACTTC. Translated, it gives CASSLNAGDAPKSYEQYF.

This clone was counted once. The chain carries TRBV28 and TRBJ1-4; 7 nucleotides line up with TRBD1. The CDR3 length is 14 residues. V lost 3 bases and J lost 5; bases outside the gene matches: 3. Germline loops: CDR1 MDHEN, CDR2 SYDVKM. For the CDR3, the DNA is TGTGCCAGCAGTTTTGGACAGGCGAATGAAAAACTGTTTTTT. Amino acids: CASSFGQANEKLFF.

This clone appeared a few times. The chain employs TRBV28 and TRBJ2-7, with 11 bases aligning to TRBD1. V trimming: 2 bases; J trimming: 5 bases; junction bases outside the gene matches: 5. The CDR3 runs 15 residues. Germline lookup yields CDR1 MDHEN and CDR2 SYDVKM. CDR3 bases: TGTGCCAGCAGTTTAGCTGGACAGGGGGCCCACGAGCAGTACTTC. This gives the protein CASSLAGQGAHEQYF.

This chain links TRBV11-2 with TRBJ2-7; the D is unclear. From germline, CDR1 is SGHAT and CDR2 FQNNGV. The CDR3 extends over 11 amino acids. The V end was cut by 3 bases, the J end by 6 bases, with 6 bases between. CDR3: CASSFSFEQYF. In nucleotides, the CDR3 is TGTGCCAGCAGCTTCAGTTTCGAGCAGTACTTC.

The chain combines TRBV11-2 with TRBJ1-1; D gene ambiguous. Per the germline V gene, CDR1 is SGHAT and CDR2 is FQNNGV. Trimming stripped 4 bases from V and 7 bases from J, with 10 bases between. This CDR3 region has 12 residues. CDR3 region: CASSSGIGEAFF. CDR3 nucleotide sequence: TGTGCCAGCAGCTCGGGAATTGGTGAAGCTTTCTTT.

The chain is built from TRBV29-1 and TRBJ2-4, with 7 bases aligning to TRBD2. Germline assignment: CDR1 SQVTM and CDR2 ANQGSEA. CDR3 size: 13 residues. J lost 1 base, V lost 5 bases, and 2 bases had no gene match. DNA for the CDR3: TGCAGCGTTCGGGGGGACGCCAAAAACATTCAGTACTTC. Its protein is CSVRGDAKNIQYF.

The chain is built from TRBV2 and TRBJ2-1; D may be TRBD2 (7 bases). Trimming cost V 1 base and J 6 bases, with 16 bases left between them. The CDR3 sequence is 16 residues long. Germline V lookup: CDR1 SNHLY, CDR2 FYNNEI. CDR3: CASSEVRGRSANEQFF. CDR3 sequence (DNA): TGTGCCAGCAGTGAAGTGCGGGGGCGAAGTGCCAATGAGCAGTTCTTC.

The chain has TRBV5-8 and TRBJ2-7, with TRBD1 matching 7 bases. This CDR3 has 12 amino acids. V trimming: 0 bases; J trimming: 6 bases; junction bases outside the gene matches: 0. Germline V gene lookup returns CDR1 SGHTS and CDR2 YDEGEE. The CDR3 reads CASSLGQGEQYF. The CDR3 DNA follows: TGTGCCAGCAGCTTGGGACAGGGCGAGCAGTACTTC.